Listed below are T cell receptor beta chains from one sample, sequenced in a study of T cells in Graves' hyperthyroidism and ophthalmopathy. Each CDR3 protein is one row after TCRdb ran MiXCR on the multiplex PCR reads. The profile covers 250,000 to 350,000 distinct CDR3 sequences, with approximately 17% appearing a single time and around 33% taken by the ten largest. The material sequenced was blood. These receptors came from a young man with Graves' hyperthyroidism. The CDR3 runs from the conserved cysteine through the conserved F or W. D genes are given only for firm matches. Clone size is stated in some rows and not others, as once, few, many or a class when expanded.

d_gene: .
j_gene: TRBJ2-7
v_gene: TRBV6-1
len: 12
abundance: many
CDR3aa: CASQRDGYEQYF
CDR3nt: TGTGCCAGCCAGAGGGATGGCTACGAGCAGTACTTC

d_gene: .
j_gene: TRBJ1-5
v_gene: TRBV5-4
len: 15
abundance: .
CDR3aa: CASSSAPGQNQPQHF
CDR3nt: TGTGCCAGCAGTTCCGCTCCCGGCCAAAATCAGCCCCAGCATTTT

d_gene: .
j_gene: TRBJ1-6
v_gene: TRBV3-1
len: 14
abundance: few
CDR3aa: CASSLGSGGSPLHF
CDR3nt: TGTGCCAGCAGCCTTGGGAGTGGTGGTTCACCCCTCCACTTT

d_gene: TRBD1
j_gene: TRBJ1-3
v_gene: TRBV5-8
len: 13
abundance: few
CDR3aa: CASSGGQGDTIYF
CDR3nt: TGTGCCAGCAGCGGGGGACAGGGCGACACCATATATTTT

d_gene: TRBD2
j_gene: TRBJ2-1
v_gene: TRBV6-1
len: 14
abundance: many
CDR3aa: CASRGLAGRGEQFF
CDR3nt: TGTGCCAGCAGAGGACTAGCGGGGAGGGGTGAGCAGTTCTTC

d_gene: .
j_gene: TRBJ2-7
v_gene: TRBV11-2
len: 14
abundance: many
CDR3aa: CASRSRQGWYEQYF
CDR3nt: TGTGCCAGCAGAAGCCGGCAGGGTTGGTACGAGCAGTACTTC

d_gene: TRBD2
j_gene: TRBJ2-3
v_gene: TRBV27
len: 14
abundance: many
CDR3aa: CASGPGLATDTQYF
CDR3nt: TGTGCCAGCGGCCCGGGACTAGCGACAGATACGCAGTATTTT

d_gene: TRBD2
j_gene: TRBJ2-3
v_gene: TRBV20-1
len: 14
abundance: many
CDR3aa: CSARLAGNTDTQYF
CDR3nt: TGCAGTGCTAGATTAGCGGGCAACACAGATACGCAGTATTTT

d_gene: .
j_gene: TRBJ1-2
v_gene: TRBV28
len: 16
abundance: many
CDR3aa: CASSSPGSGKGYGYTF
CDR3nt: TGTGCCAGCAGTTCCCCCGGGTCCGGAAAGGGCTATGGCTACACCTTC

d_gene: .
j_gene: TRBJ2-7
v_gene: TRBV14
len: 16
abundance: many
CDR3aa: CASSQFSQLGPYEQYF
CDR3nt: TGTGCCAGCAGCCAGTTCTCCCAGCTGGGCCCCTACGAGCAGTACTTC

d_gene: .
j_gene: TRBJ2-7
v_gene: TRBV20-1
len: 16
abundance: many
CDR3aa: CSAEPSVVSQPYEQYF
CDR3nt: TGCAGTGCTGAACCCTCCGTCGTGTCGCAACCCTACGAGCAGTACTTC

d_gene: TRBD2
j_gene: TRBJ2-2
v_gene: TRBV4-1
len: 16
abundance: few
CDR3aa: CASSLLSGRAFGELFF
CDR3nt: TGCGCCAGCAGCCTCCTTAGCGGGAGGGCCTTCGGGGAGCTGTTTTTT

d_gene: .
j_gene: TRBJ2-1
v_gene: TRBV20-1
len: 17
abundance: many
CDR3aa: CSARGGQRLLIVNEQFF
CDR3nt: TGCAGTGCTAGAGGCGGACAAAGACTGCTGATTGTGAATGAGCAGTTCTTC

d_gene: TRBD1
j_gene: TRBJ1-1
v_gene: TRBV12-3/TRBV12-4
len: 13
abundance: .
CDR3aa: CASTKGQVTEAFF
CDR3nt: TGTGCCAGCACTAAGGGACAGGTCACTGAAGCTTTCTTT

d_gene: .
j_gene: TRBJ2-7
v_gene: TRBV20-1
len: 14
abundance: many
CDR3aa: CSAATGSADREQYF
CDR3nt: TGCAGTGCTGCAACAGGGTCCGCGGACCGCGAGCAGTACTTC

d_gene: .
j_gene: TRBJ2-3
v_gene: TRBV6-1
len: 15
abundance: many
CDR3aa: CASSLTASSTDTQYF
CDR3nt: TGTGCCAGCAGCCTGACTGCTTCTAGCACAGATACGCAGTATTTT

d_gene: TRBD2
j_gene: TRBJ2-1
v_gene: TRBV20-1
len: 13
abundance: few
CDR3aa: CSPTGGVYNEQFF
CDR3nt: TGCAGCCCCACGGGGGGGGTCTACAATGAGCAGTTCTTC

d_gene: TRBD1
j_gene: TRBJ2-3
v_gene: TRBV19
len: 15
abundance: few
CDR3aa: CATEPGTGVADTQYF
CDR3nt: TGTGCCACCGAACCCGGGACAGGGGTTGCAGATACGCAGTATTTT

d_gene: TRBD2
j_gene: TRBJ2-3
v_gene: TRBV7-3
len: 15
abundance: medium-sized
CDR3aa: CASSPDSGGTDTQYF
CDR3nt: TGTGCCAGCAGTCCCGACAGCGGGGGGACAGATACGCAGTATTTT

d_gene: .
j_gene: TRBJ2-1
v_gene: TRBV2
len: 14
abundance: .
CDR3aa: CASSFSHRSNEQFF
CDR3nt: TGTGCCAGCAGTTTTTCTCATCGATCAAATGAGCAGTTCTTC

d_gene: .
j_gene: TRBJ2-5
v_gene: TRBV28
len: 14
abundance: .
CDR3aa: CASSFADRQETQYF
CDR3nt: TGTGCCAGCAGTTTCGCGGACAGACAAGAGACCCAGTACTTC

d_gene: .
j_gene: TRBJ2-3
v_gene: TRBV9
len: 14
abundance: .
CDR3aa: CASSLVSGTSTQYF
CDR3nt: TGTGCCAGCAGTTTAGTAAGCGGGACAAGTACGCAGTATTTT

d_gene: .
j_gene: TRBJ2-2
v_gene: TRBV11-3
len: 11
abundance: many
CDR3aa: CASKGGGELFF
CDR3nt: TGTGCCAGCAAGGGAGGCGGGGAGCTGTTTTTT

d_gene: .
j_gene: TRBJ2-7
v_gene: TRBV6-1
len: 13
abundance: .
CDR3aa: CASSEGFLHEQYF
CDR3nt: TGTGCCAGCAGTGAGGGGTTTCTCCACGAGCAGTACTTC

d_gene: TRBD1
j_gene: TRBJ2-5
v_gene: TRBV28
len: 15
abundance: many
CDR3aa: CASRSQKGAIETQYF
CDR3nt: TGTGCCAGCAGATCTCAGAAGGGGGCTATAGAGACCCAGTACTTC

d_gene: TRBD1
j_gene: TRBJ1-2
v_gene: TRBV20-1
len: 14
abundance: .
CDR3aa: CSASTTGDDYGYTF
CDR3nt: TGCAGTGCTAGTACGACAGGGGACGACTATGGCTACACCTTC

d_gene: TRBD2
j_gene: TRBJ2-1
v_gene: TRBV27
len: 16
abundance: few
CDR3aa: CASRRAGGLWENEQFF
CDR3nt: TGTGCCAGCAGACGAGCGGGAGGGCTTTGGGAAAATGAGCAGTTCTTC

d_gene: TRBD2
j_gene: TRBJ2-7
v_gene: TRBV12-3/TRBV12-4
len: 16
abundance: many
CDR3aa: CASSLPGSGKLYEQYF
CDR3nt: TGTGCCAGCAGTTTACCCGGGAGCGGGAAACTTTACGAGCAGTACTTC

d_gene: TRBD2
j_gene: TRBJ2-1
v_gene: TRBV5-1
len: 18
abundance: many
CDR3aa: CASSLGTSGRESYNEQFF
CDR3nt: TGCGCCAGCAGCTTGGGGACTAGCGGGAGGGAATCCTACAATGAGCAGTTCTTC

d_gene: .
j_gene: TRBJ2-7
v_gene: TRBV27
len: 14
abundance: .
CDR3aa: CASSPGDSAYEQYF
CDR3nt: TGTGCCAGCAGTCCAGGGGACTCTGCCTACGAGCAGTACTTC

d_gene: .
j_gene: TRBJ2-1
v_gene: TRBV7-9
len: 15
abundance: many
CDR3aa: CASSIRTPLDNEQFF
CDR3nt: TGTGCCAGCAGCATCCGGACACCCCTAGACAATGAGCAGTTCTTC

d_gene: .
j_gene: TRBJ2-1
v_gene: TRBV12-3/TRBV12-4
len: 13
abundance: many
CDR3aa: CASSFTTGDEQFF
CDR3nt: TGTGCCAGCAGTTTTACGACGGGTGATGAGCAGTTCTTC

d_gene: .
j_gene: TRBJ2-5
v_gene: TRBV6-1
len: 12
abundance: few
CDR3aa: CASRMVKETQYF
CDR3nt: TGTGCCAGCAGGATGGTTAAAGAGACCCAGTACTTC

d_gene: TRBD2
j_gene: TRBJ2-2
v_gene: TRBV6-5
len: 17
abundance: few
CDR3aa: CASSYPGAAGDPGELFF
CDR3nt: TGTGCCAGCAGTTACCCCGGAGCAGCGGGAGACCCCGGGGAGCTGTTTTTT

d_gene: .
j_gene: TRBJ2-2
v_gene: TRBV2
len: 14
abundance: many
CDR3aa: CASTLGDLTGELFF
CDR3nt: TGTGCCAGCACCCTGGGGGATCTCACCGGGGAGCTGTTTTTT

d_gene: .
j_gene: TRBJ2-5
v_gene: TRBV6-1
len: 16
abundance: many
CDR3aa: CASSGSRGLTQETQYF
CDR3nt: TGTGCCAGCAGTGGAAGTCGGGGCTTAACCCAAGAGACCCAGTACTTC

d_gene: TRBD2
j_gene: TRBJ2-5
v_gene: TRBV5-1
len: 17
abundance: few
CDR3aa: CASSRGTSGRAGETQYF
CDR3nt: TGCGCCAGCAGCAGAGGGACTAGCGGGAGGGCCGGAGAGACCCAGTACTTC

d_gene: .
j_gene: TRBJ2-5
v_gene: TRBV5-4
len: 16
abundance: .
CDR3aa: CASSLASGGRRETQYF
CDR3nt: TGTGCCAGCAGCTTGGCATCCGGGGGGCGCCGGGAGACCCAGTACTTC

d_gene: .
j_gene: TRBJ2-2
v_gene: TRBV7-9
len: 13
abundance: few
CDR3aa: CASSPQGIGELFF
CDR3nt: TGTGCCAGCAGCCCTCAGGGGATCGGGGAGCTGTTTTTT

d_gene: .
j_gene: TRBJ1-2
v_gene: TRBV4-1
len: 15
abundance: many
CDR3aa: CASSQDSRAQNGYTF
CDR3nt: TGCGCCAGCAGCCAAGATTCTAGGGCTCAGAATGGCTACACCTTC

d_gene: .
j_gene: TRBJ1-4
v_gene: TRBV19
len: 18
abundance: few
CDR3aa: CASSPGDGSPSTNEKLFF
CDR3nt: TGTGCCAGTAGCCCAGGGGACGGAAGCCCGTCAACTAATGAAAAACTGTTTTTT

d_gene: .
j_gene: TRBJ2-3
v_gene: TRBV5-1
len: 15
abundance: many
CDR3aa: CASSLGTAGGDTQYF
CDR3nt: TGCGCCAGCAGCTTGGGGACCGCCGGGGGAGATACGCAGTATTTT

d_gene: .
j_gene: TRBJ1-5
v_gene: TRBV13
len: 11
abundance: few
CDR3aa: CASSTDQPQHF
CDR3nt: TGTGCCAGCAGCACAGATCAGCCCCAGCATTTT

d_gene: TRBD2
j_gene: TRBJ2-3
v_gene: TRBV10-3
len: 12
abundance: .
CDR3aa: CAGGGDTDTQYF
CDR3nt: TGTGCGGGGGGGGGAGACACAGATACGCAGTATTTT

d_gene: TRBD2
j_gene: TRBJ2-7
v_gene: TRBV12-3/TRBV12-4
len: 15
abundance: many
CDR3aa: CASSLISGLADEQYF
CDR3nt: TGTGCCAGCAGTCTAATCTCGGGACTAGCGGACGAGCAGTACTTC

d_gene: .
j_gene: TRBJ2-1
v_gene: TRBV2
len: 14
abundance: .
CDR3aa: CASSSLTSDNEQFF
CDR3nt: TGTGCCAGCAGTTCCCTCACGAGCGACAATGAGCAGTTCTTC